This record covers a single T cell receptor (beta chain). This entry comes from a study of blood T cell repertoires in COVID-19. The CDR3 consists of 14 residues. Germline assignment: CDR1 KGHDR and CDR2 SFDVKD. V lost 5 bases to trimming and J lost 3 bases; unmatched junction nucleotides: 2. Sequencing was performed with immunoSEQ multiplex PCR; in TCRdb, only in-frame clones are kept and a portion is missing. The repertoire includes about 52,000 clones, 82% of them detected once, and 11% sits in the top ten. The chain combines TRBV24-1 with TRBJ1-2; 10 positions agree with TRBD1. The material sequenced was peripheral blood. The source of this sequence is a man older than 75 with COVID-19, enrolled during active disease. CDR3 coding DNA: TGTGCCACCAGTGGACAGGGGGCGGACTATGGCTACACCTTC. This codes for CATSGQGADYGYTF.